This passage covers 14 T cell receptor beta chains from one sample sequenced in a study of tumor and adjacent non-tumor tissue in lung cancer. No cell sorting was done before RNA was extracted from the tissue. More than 3 cm separated this lung sample from the edge of the tumor. A modified ARM-PCR protocol with three rounds of nested PCR amplified TCRbeta. TCRdb reprocessed the multiplex PCR reads with MiXCR, giving one entry per CDR3 protein. The table records 50,000 to 60,000 distinct CDR3 sequences, 74% of them present only once. The specimen sequenced was distant non-tumor lung tissue. All receptors derive from a woman in her sixties or seventies with non-small cell lung cancer.

Concerning this clonotype itself: This is likely a read error, given that the CDR3 carries no conserved phenylalanine or tryptophan at its end. The DNA is omitted, as the CDR3 cannot be located on it reliably, and the CDR3 follows TCRdb's listing. V usage is TRBV12-3 or TRBV12-4 and J usage is TRBJ2-5; TRBD1 was called by the table and not checked on the DNA. The CDR3 length equals 11 residues, ends included. This chain's CDR3 is CASTQGETHYL.

This clonotype was observed many times. V usage is TRBV28 and J usage is TRBJ2-2, with D hard to call. This CDR3 has 11 residues. Trimming left V 8 bases short and J 9 bases short, with 10 bases between. The V gene's germline CDR1 is MDHEN and CDR2 SYDVKM. For the CDR3, the DNA is TGTGCCAGCGGGTGGCAGAGGGAGCTGTTTTTT. It codes for CASGWQRELFF.

Remarks on this clonotype: Possible read error: a much larger clone is one base away. The rearrangement joins TRBV7-9 to TRBJ1-1; D is possibly TRBD1 (5 bases). Looked up from germline, CDR1 is SEHNR and CDR2 is FQNEAQ (reference sequence). The CDR3 is 13 amino acids. CDR3 in DNA: TGTGCCGGCAGCGCGGGGGGGAACACTGAAGCTTTCTTT. Its protein is CAGSAGGNTEAFF.

With respect to this clonotype: This may come from a read error, since a much larger clone is one base off. V usage is TRBV7-9 and J usage is TRBJ2-3; D might be TRBD1 (5 bases). CDR3 length: 14 amino acids. V was shortened by 4 bases and J by 6 bases, with 14 bases between the two germline ends. Germline V gene sequence: CDR1 SEHNR, CDR2 FQNEAQ (reference sequence). CDR3 sequence: CASSSGYVQDTQYF. In DNA, the CDR3 is TGTGCCAGCAGCTCAGGGTACGTGCAGGATACGCAGTATTTT.

Note on this clonotype: Given the absence of the conserved phenylalanine or tryptophan at the CDR3 end, a read error is likely. Because the CDR3's place on the DNA is in doubt, the DNA is left out and the CDR3 is given as listed by TCRdb. The rearrangement uses TRBV6-5 and TRBJ2-2; the D call of TRBD2 is as the table states it, not checked on the DNA. The germline gives CDR1 MNHEY, CDR2 SVGAGI. From its first to its last residue, the CDR3 has 17 amino acids. This CDR3 is CASSRLAGIDNTGELLL.

The genes are TRBV4-2 and TRBJ2-3; D uncertain. Germline V gene sequence: CDR1 LGHNA, CDR2 YNFKEQ. The CDR3 runs to 14 residues. CDR3 amino acids: CVNSQEARSYTQYF. In DNA form, the CDR3 reads TGTGTCAACAGCCAAGAAGCGCGATCCTATACGCAGTATTTT.

This clonotype came up many times. This chain links TRBV7-8 with TRBJ2-1; 10 positions agree with TRBD2. The germline V gene has CDR1 SGHVS and CDR2 FQNEAQ. There are 16 residues in the CDR3. Trimming cost V 2 bases and J 9 bases; bases outside gene matches: 10. This CDR3 is CASSLIWPSGGSEQFF. In DNA form, the CDR3 reads TGTGCCAGCAGCTTAATTTGGCCTAGCGGGGGTAGTGAGCAGTTCTTC. The full variable domain, completed using reference TRBV7-8 and TRBJ2-1, is GAGVSQSPRYKVAKRGQDVALRCDPISGHVSLFWYQQALGQGPEFLTYFQNEAQLDKSGLPSDRFFAERPEGSVSTLKIQRTQQEDSAVYLCASSLIWPSGGSEQFFGPGTRLTVL.

The chain recombines TRBV14 with TRBJ2-1; D is ambiguous. Germline V lookup: CDR1 SGHDN, CDR2 FVKESK. Trimming removed 2 bases at V and 1 base at J, with 12 bases between. The CDR3 has 16 residues. The CDR3 reads CASSQYQKVSYNEQFF. The CDR3 DNA is TGTGCCAGCAGCCAATATCAGAAAGTGTCCTACAATGAGCAGTTCTTC.

About this clonotype: The missing conserved phenylalanine or tryptophan at the end of this CDR3 makes a read error likely. The chain recombines TRBV14 with TRBJ1-1; 7 bases line up with TRBD1. J lost 11 bases, V lost 7 bases, and 10 bases had no gene match. Germline loops: CDR1 SGHDN, CDR2 FVKESK. CDR3 size: 12 residues. The CDR3 nucleotides are TGTGCCAGCACGCGTGACAGGGTGGAGGCTTTCCTT. The encoded protein is CASTRDRVEAFL.

This clonotype was recorded only once. The rearrangement links TRBV5-1 to TRBJ1-2; D is unresolved. The V gene's germline CDR1 is SGHRS and CDR2 YFSETQ. CDR3 length equals 15 residues. Deletions cut 0 bases from V and 4 bases from J, with 13 bases between. CDR3 DNA: TGCGCCAGCAGCTTGGGCGACACCTCAACCTATGGCTACACCTTC. Amino acid sequence: CASSLGDTSTYGYTF.

This clonotype rates as medium-sized (0.01 to 0.1%). The V call is TRBV29-1, the J call TRBJ2-3; TRBD1 aligns across 7 bases. With V trimmed by 1 base and J by 4 bases, 8 bases remained unmatched. Germline loops: CDR1 SQVTM, CDR2 ANQGSEA. This CDR3 is built from 15 residues. CDR3 protein: CSVEGGKGAADTQYF. The CDR3 DNA reads TGCAGCGTTGAAGGTGGGAAGGGGGCTGCAGATACGCAGTATTTT.

With regard to this clonotype: Mismatch with germline at one junction end may stem from a read error. The V call is TRBV20-1, the J call TRBJ2-5; 8 nucleotides line up with TRBD2. Germline values: CDR1 DFQATT, CDR2 SNEGSKA (reference sequence). The CDR3 consists of 16 residues. DNA for the CDR3: TGTAGTGCTAGAAATCAGATGGGGACTAGGCCAGAGACCCAGTACTTC. It translates to CSARNQMGTRPETQYF.

To note about this clonotype: The junction does not match germline at one end; this may be a read error. The chain combines TRBV20-1 with TRBJ2-7; 8 nucleotides align to TRBD1. This CDR3 contains 13 residues. Germline loops: CDR1 DFQATT, CDR2 SNEGSKA (reference sequence). In DNA, the CDR3 is TGCGGTGCTAGAACGGACAGGGCGGGCGAGCAGTACTTC. Translated: CGARTDRAGEQYF.

Comment on this clonotype: A junction boundary mismatches the germline segment, possibly from a read error. The gene calls are TRBV6-2 or TRBV6-3 and TRBJ2-2, with 8 bases matching TRBD2. This CDR3 has 16 amino acids. From germline, CDR1 is MNHEY and CDR2 SVGEGT. The CDR3 bases are TGTGCCAGCAGCGGAAACAAAGGACGGGGGGGCACCGGGGAGCTGTTT. Protein product: CASSGNKGRGGTGELF.